The clone carrying this T cell receptor (beta chain) was seen a few times. Its antigen remains unknown. Viral peptide pool expansion of antigen-specific CD4+ T cells preceded sequencing in the ViraFEST assay. The culture ran for 10 to 11 days, and then CD4+ T cells were isolated. The person was diagnosed with PCR-confirmed SARS-CoV-2 infection between March and December 2020. They grew some 1.9 million PBMC in each well, adding 10 IU/ml IL-2 and around 9.6 ug/ml peptides. Researchers swapped half the medium for IL-2 medium on both days 3 and 7. Method: immunoSEQ multiplex PCR; TCRdb's copy keeps in-frame clones and lacks some. The table includes more than 20,000 clones, 60% to 80% detected once. These data are taken from a study of vaccination effects on CD4 cells after COVID-19. For the study at large: Samples came from two convalescent patients 16 days and one week before vaccination. Points from the study as a whole: Clones of infection and vaccine origin contracted markedly late after vaccination.

The CDR3 totals 14 residues. Unmatched junction bases numbered 7, after V lost 8 bases and J lost 2 bases. Germline CDR1 SGHNT, CDR2 YYREEE (reference sequence). This clonotype was obtained from a human donor who had a prior SARS-CoV-2 infection. The J gene is TRBJ2-1, the V gene TRBV5-4; 7 bases agree with TRBD1. Material: CD4+ T cells from PBMCs cultured with HCoV-NL63 spike peptides, obtained before COVID-19 vaccination. The CDR3 region has the DNA TGTGCCAGTACGACAGGGACCACCTACAATGAGCAGTTCTTC. This gives the protein CASTTGTTYNEQFF.